One and the same sample provided the 21 T cell receptor beta chains below, sequenced in a study of response to subunit inactivated influenza vaccine (dated by TCRdb to between 2017 and 2018). Receptors were amplified or captured by RT-PCR. Sequenced using an Illumina HiSeq 2500. TCRdb took the public reads, trimmed them with fastp at Q25, ran MiXCR for clone calling and kept in-frame beta chains. All rows with the same CDR3 protein become a single entry with the most common DNA and genes. The sample records 600,000 to 850,000 distinct CDR3 sequences, less than 15% of which are singletons. The ten largest make up 7.5% to 8% of the sample. Source: PBMCs from blood, taken 14 days before vaccination. These receptors were taken from a man aged 50-59 years who received an inactivated influenza vaccine. Donor details come from another sample of the same person, matched by shared clones.

This clonotype was observed a few times. This rearrangement joins TRBV4-3 to TRBJ2-2; either TRBD1 or TRBD2 may fit D (5 bases each). V lost 3 bases, J lost 4 bases, and 18 bases lay in between. CDR1 and CDR2 from the germline V gene are LGHNA and YSLEER. This CDR3 is built from 17 residues. The CDR3: CASSQRVQGDFTGELFF. The CDR3 nucleotides read TGCGCCAGCAGCCAGAGAGTCCAGGGAGACTTCACCGGGGAGCTGTTTTTT.

This clonotype came up many times. The chain combines TRBV7-9 with TRBJ2-5; 7 nucleotides agree with TRBD1. Germline V lookup: CDR1 SEHNR, CDR2 FQNEAQ (reference sequence). The length of the CDR3 is 13 residues. Trimming cost V 6 bases and J 2 bases; bases outside gene matches: 3. CDR3 in amino acids: CASSSQGQETQYF. DNA for the CDR3: TGTGCCAGCAGTTCACAGGGGCAAGAGACCCAGTACTTC.

The chain joins TRBV20-1 to TRBJ2-7; D is perhaps TRBD1 or TRBD2 (6 bases each). The CDR3 has 11 residues. V dropped 7 bases and J dropped 6 bases, with 13 bases sitting between them. Per germline, CDR1 DFQATT and CDR2 SNEGSKA (reference sequence). The DNA of the CDR3 is TGCAGTGGGGGGCGGGGTGGCGAGCAGTACTTC. It specifies CSGGRGGEQYF.

The CDR3, as DNA: TGCAGTGCCTACATGGGACAGGTCTCACCCCTCCACTTT. Its protein product is CSAYMGQVSPLHF. The gene calls are TRBV20-1 and TRBJ1-6, with 8 bases aligning to TRBD1. CDR3 length equals 13 residues. Germline CDR1 and CDR2: DFQATT and SNEGSKA (reference sequence). Trimming took 6 bases from V and 10 from J; bases not matched to a gene: 8.

CDR3 amino acids: CSASDRGISGANVLTF. In DNA form, the CDR3 reads TGCAGTGCTAGCGACAGGGGAATCTCTGGGGCCAACGTCCTGACTTTC. V is TRBV20-1 and J is TRBJ2-6; 8 nucleotides agree with TRBD1. The CDR3 spans 16 residues. The J segment lost 0 bases and the V segment lost 3 bases, leaving 4 bases of the junction unmatched. Germline lookup yields CDR1 DFQATT and CDR2 SNEGSKA (reference sequence).

This clonotype occurred a few times. The chain has TRBV5-1 and TRBJ2-7; 9 bases are shared with TRBD1. J gave up 5 bases and V 4 bases, and 7 bases lay outside the gene matches. Germline V gene data show CDR1 as SGHRS and CDR2 as YFSETQ. This CDR3 is built from 14 residues. CDR3 residues: CASSPGTGINEQYF. The CDR3 region has the DNA TGCGCCAGCAGCCCCGGGACAGGGATCAACGAGCAGTACTTC.

The rearrangement joins TRBV7-6 to TRBJ2-3, with 10 nucleotides matching TRBD2. Germline V CDR1 and CDR2: SGHVS, FNYEAQ. V trimming: 1 base; J trimming: 4 bases; junction bases outside the gene matches: 5. CDR3 length equals 16 residues. The CDR3 DNA reads as TGTGCCAGCAGCTTAGTCCCTAGCGGGAGTCCAGATACGCAGTATTTT. Its protein product is CASSLVPSGSPDTQYF.

The genes are TRBV2 and TRBJ1-2; D not certain. Germline V CDR1 and CDR2: SNHLY, FYNNEI. Trimming stripped 6 bases from V and 4 bases from J, with 12 bases between. The CDR3 spans 13 residues. Here the CDR3 reads CASRMVASYGYTF. The CDR3 nucleotides are TGTGCCAGCAGGATGGTCGCGAGCTATGGCTACACCTTC.

V is TRBV11-2 and J is TRBJ2-7; D not certain. The CDR3 extends over 16 amino acids. Germline lookup yields CDR1 SGHAT and CDR2 FQNNGV. V shed 5 bases and J shed 2 bases, with 19 bases lying between them. The CDR3 DNA reads TGTGCCAGCAGCCAACTAAGCAGGATCCCGACCTACGAGCAGTACTTC. This gives the protein CASSQLSRIPTYEQYF.

This clonotype was counted between two and nine times. The rearrangement joins TRBV5-6 to TRBJ1-1, with D hard to call. There are 15 residues in the CDR3. V shed 1 base and J shed 1 base, with 11 bases lying between them. Germline V CDR1 and CDR2: SGHDT, YYEEEE. The CDR3, as DNA: TGTGCCAGCAGCTTGATTGGACTCACGAACACTGAAGCTTTCTTT. It specifies CASSLIGLTNTEAFF.

This clonotype was recorded many times. The rearrangement uses TRBV15 and TRBJ1-2; possible D gene TRBD1, 6 bases. This CDR3 is 15 amino acids long. V lost 0 bases and J 4 bases, leaving 12 bases between the germline ends. The germline V gene encodes CDR1 LNHNV and CDR2 YYDKDF (reference sequence). The CDR3 reads CATSRDRGRGYGYTF. For the CDR3, the DNA is TGTGCCACCAGCAGAGATCGGGGCAGGGGCTATGGCTACACCTTC.

The rearrangement joins TRBV28 to TRBJ1-2; D unresolved. Germline V gene lookup returns CDR1 MDHEN and CDR2 SYDVKM. CDR3 length: 12 amino acids. The V end was cut by 7 bases, the J end by 1 base, with 7 bases between. The CDR3 is CASTGVNYGYTF. The CDR3 nucleotides read TGTGCCAGCACCGGGGTTAACTATGGCTACACCTTC.

The chain employs TRBV14 and TRBJ2-4; D is uncertain. V lost 4 bases to trimming and J lost 9 bases, with 10 bases between them. The CDR3 loop spans 12 amino acids. CDR1 and CDR2 from the germline V gene are SGHDN and FVKESK. This CDR3 is CASSLYGVIQYF. The CDR3 nucleotides are TGTGCCAGCAGCCTTTATGGGGTCATTCAGTACTTC.

This clonotype was picked up a small number of times. This chain joins TRBV10-3 and TRBJ1-1; the match to TRBD1 covers 11 bases. The germline V gene encodes CDR1 ENHRY and CDR2 SYGVKD. This CDR3 has 14 residues. Losses at the gene ends were 7 bases for V and 4 bases for J; bases not matched to a gene: 5. CDR3 protein: CAIMTGTGGTEAFF. CDR3 DNA: TGTGCCATCATGACCGGGACAGGGGGCACTGAAGCTTTCTTT.

This clonotype occurred a few times. The chain couples TRBV7-3 to TRBJ2-1; tentatively, D is TRBD1 or TRBD2 (5 bases each). CDR1 and CDR2 (germline): SGHTA, FQGTGA. This CDR3 is 15 amino acids long. Trimming shortened V by 6 bases and J by 4 bases, and 16 bases separated the two germline ends. The DNA of the CDR3 is TGTGCCAGCAGTCTTGGGGGACCACCTTACAATGAGCAGTTCTTC. Protein product: CASSLGGPPYNEQFF.

The chain employs TRBV7-9 and TRBJ2-7, with D maybe TRBD2 (5 bases). V was trimmed by 0 bases and J by 5 bases, leaving 17 bases between them. This CDR3 is built from 16 residues. Germline CDR1 reads SEHNR; CDR2 reads FQNEAQ (reference sequence). This chain's CDR3 is CASSLADRERAHEQYF. In DNA, the CDR3 is TGTGCCAGCAGCTTAGCGGACCGGGAAAGGGCCCACGAGCAGTACTTC.

This clonotype was seen more than once but under ten times. This CDR3 reads CASSPVGGGRQPQHF. In DNA, the CDR3 is TGCGCCAGCAGCCCAGTGGGGGGAGGAAGACAGCCCCAGCATTTT. V and J are TRBV5-1 and TRBJ1-5, with a possible D match to TRBD1 (5 bases). The CDR3 has 15 residues. Germline CDR1 and CDR2: SGHRS and YFSETQ. V was pared by 4 bases and J by 7 bases, with 18 bases between.

The chain combines TRBV20-1 with TRBJ2-1, with TRBD1 identical over 7 bases. V dropped 3 bases and J dropped 9; count of bases not matched to a gene: 5. Germline CDR1 and CDR2: DFQATT and SNEGSKA (reference sequence). The CDR3 length is 12 residues. Written as DNA, the CDR3 is TGCAGTGCTAGGGTAGGGGGCGGTGAGCAGTTCTTC. Encoded protein: CSARVGGGEQFF.

The sample holds many counts of this clonotype. This chain links TRBV4-2 with TRBJ2-7; unclear D gene. V gave up 3 bases and J gave up 0 bases, with 9 bases separating them. The CDR3 consists of 14 residues. Germline lookup yields CDR1 LGHNA and CDR2 YNFKEQ. The DNA of the CDR3 is TGTGCCAGCAGCCAGGTACACAGCTCCTACGAGCAGTACTTC. Its protein product is CASSQVHSSYEQYF.

This clonotype was found a few times. V gene TRBV20-1 combines with J gene TRBJ2-7; no reliable D call. The V and J ends lost 0 bases and 2 bases respectively, with 8 bases between them. The germline CDR1 and CDR2 sequences are DFQATT and SNEGSKA (reference sequence). The CDR3 covers 13 residues. CDR3 in DNA: TGCAGTGCTAGAGAAACAGTTACCTACGAGCAGTACTTC. It translates to CSARETVTYEQYF.

Comment on this clonotype: At one of its ends the junction is not consistent with the germline gene, which may arise from a read error. This sequence joins TRBV7-8 and TRBJ2-5, with TRBD1 matching 11 bases. CDR3 size: 15 residues. Germline-derived CDR1 and CDR2 are SGHVS and FQNEAQ. CDR3 residues: CASSQRTGGGETQHF. The CDR3 bases are TGTGCCAGCAGCCAAAGGACAGGGGGCGGTGAGACCCAGCACTTC.